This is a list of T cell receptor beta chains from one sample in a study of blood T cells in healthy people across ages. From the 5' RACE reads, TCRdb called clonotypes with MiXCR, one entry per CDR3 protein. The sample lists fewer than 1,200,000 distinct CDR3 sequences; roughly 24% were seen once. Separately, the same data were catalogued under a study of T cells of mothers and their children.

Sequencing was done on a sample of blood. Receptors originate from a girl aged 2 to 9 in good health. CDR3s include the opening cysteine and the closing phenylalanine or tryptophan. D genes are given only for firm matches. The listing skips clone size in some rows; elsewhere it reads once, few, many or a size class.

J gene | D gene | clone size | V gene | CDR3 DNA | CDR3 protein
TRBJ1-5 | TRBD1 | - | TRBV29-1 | TGCAGCGTTACAGGGGGCTGGCGGCAGCCCCAGCATTTT | CSVTGGWRQPQHF
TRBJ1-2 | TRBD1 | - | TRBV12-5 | TGTGCTAGTGGTTTGGACAGGGGGTATGGCTACACCTTC | CASGLDRGYGYTF
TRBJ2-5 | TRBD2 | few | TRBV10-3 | TGTGCCATCAGCCCCGGGACTAGGTCTGGGGAGACCCAGTACTTC | CAISPGTRSGETQYF
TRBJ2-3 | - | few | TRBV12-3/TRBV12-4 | TGTGCCAGCAGCACCACTTGGTCCACAGATACGCAGTATTTT | CASSTTWSTDTQYF
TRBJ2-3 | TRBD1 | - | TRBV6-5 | TGTGCCAGCAGTCCAGGGACAGCTGTTACAGATACGCAGTATTTT | CASSPGTAVTDTQYF
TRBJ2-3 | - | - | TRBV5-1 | TGCGCCAGCAGGTTACATCACACAGATACGCAGTATTTT | CASRLHHTDTQYF
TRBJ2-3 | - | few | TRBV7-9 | TGTGCCAGCAGTCGTACCAATATGGGAGATACGCAGTATTTT | CASSRTNMGDTQYF
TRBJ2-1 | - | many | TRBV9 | TGTGCCAGCAGCGTAGATGGTTCTGGTGAGCAGTTCTTC | CASSVDGSGEQFF
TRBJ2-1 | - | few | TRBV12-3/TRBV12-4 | TGTGCCAGCAGCCCCCCGACCAATGAGCAGTTCTTC | CASSPPTNEQFF
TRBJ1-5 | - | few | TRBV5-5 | TGTGCCAGCAGCTTTTCCTCCGCCATTACAGGGAGGCAGCCCCAGCATTTT | CASSFSSAITGRQPQHF
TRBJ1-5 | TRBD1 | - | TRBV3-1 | TGTGCCAGCAGCCAGGGGACAGCTAGCAATCAGCCCCAGCATTTT | CASSQGTASNQPQHF
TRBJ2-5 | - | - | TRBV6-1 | TGTGCCAGCAGCCTTGACACAGGGCCAGAGACCCAGTACTTC | CASSLDTGPETQYF
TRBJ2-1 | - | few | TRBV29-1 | TGCAGCGTGAACAGGTACAATGGGCAGTTCTTC | CSVNRYNGQFF
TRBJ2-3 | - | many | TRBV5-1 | TGTGCCAGCAGCTTGGGTGGATTCACAGATACGCAGTATTTT | CASSLGGFTDTQYF
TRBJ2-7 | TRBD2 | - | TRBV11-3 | TGTGCCAGCATGGGAGGGGTCTCCTACGAGCAGCACTTC | CASMGGVSYEQHF
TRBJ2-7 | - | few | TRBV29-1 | TGCAGCGTGTTATGGGACGGCAAATACGAGCAGTACTTC | CSVLWDGKYEQYF
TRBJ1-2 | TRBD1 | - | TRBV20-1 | TGCAGTGCTAGAGATCTACGGACAGGGGGCGATATGGGCTCTGGCTACACCTTC | CSARDLRTGGDMGSGYTF
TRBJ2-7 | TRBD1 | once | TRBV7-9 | TGTGCCAGCAGCGGACGGGACAGCACCTACGAGCAGTACTTC | CASSGRDSTYEQYF
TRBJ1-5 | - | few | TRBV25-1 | TGTGCCAGCAGAGGGGAGGGTAATCAGCCCCAGCATTTT | CASRGEGNQPQHF
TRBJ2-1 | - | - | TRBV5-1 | TGCGCCAGCAGCTTGGAGGGAGGGGGCAATGAGCAGTTCTTC | CASSLEGGGNEQFF
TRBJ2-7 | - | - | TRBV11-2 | TGTGCCAGCAGCTTCGGAGTTCGGGAGTACTACGAGCAGTACTTC | CASSFGVREYYEQYF
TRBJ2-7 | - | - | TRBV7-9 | TGTGCCAGCAAGCCCGTGGTTTCGAACGAGCAGTACTTC | CASKPVVSNEQYF
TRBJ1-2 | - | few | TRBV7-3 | TGTGCCAGCAGCTACGACCGACGTTATGGCTACACCTTC | CASSYDRRYGYTF
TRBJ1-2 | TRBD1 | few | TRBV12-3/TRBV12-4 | TGTGCCAGCAGTTTAGCGCGGTCAGGGGGGGTCTATGGCTACACCTTC | CASSLARSGGVYGYTF
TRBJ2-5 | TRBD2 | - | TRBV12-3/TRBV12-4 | TGTGCCAGCAGCCGAGGGACTCCTGGGAGGGCAGAGACCCAGTACTTC | CASSRGTPGRAETQYF
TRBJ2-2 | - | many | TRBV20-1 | TGCAGTGCTAGAGATCAGGATTTCACCGGGGAGCTGTTTTTT | CSARDQDFTGELFF
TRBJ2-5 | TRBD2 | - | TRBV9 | TGTGCCAGCAGCCCCACTAGCGAGGTTGGGGAGACCCAGTACTTC | CASSPTSEVGETQYF
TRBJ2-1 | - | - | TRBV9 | TGTGCCAGCAGCGTAGAGGGCGGCGACAATGAGCAGTTCTTC | CASSVEGGDNEQFF